This paragraph covers one TCR beta chain sequence. The antigen is undetermined. The CDR3 runs to 14 residues. Germline CDR1 SGHNT, CDR2 YYREEE (reference sequence). V gave up 2 bases and J gave up 9 bases, with 18 bases separating them. The data belong to a study of shared clonotypes between healthy human individuals. The assay used deep level. For every subset, genomic DNA was evenly distributed across several immunoSEQ plates. Assay: immunoSEQ multiplex PCR; the TCRdb copy retains only in-frame clones and omits some. The table lists over 850,000 clones, around three quarters of them singletons. Study conclusions and caveats: Shared across a few donors were roughly 4.8% of the naive CD4 clonotypes. It was the non-shared clonotypes that had lower generation probabilities than clonotypes shared by all four donors.

The sample consisted of memory CD4+ T cells from PBMCs. Regarding subset: CD45RA-negative fraction. The chain is built from TRBV5-4 and TRBJ2-7, with a tentative D call TRBD2 (6 bases). This receptor was obtained from a man aged 18 to 29 in good health. Some clones in this sample may be carry-over from other donors' samples. CDR3 protein: CASSFEGGRSGQYF. CDR3 sequence (DNA): TGTGCCAGCAGCTTCGAGGGAGGTCGGTCTGGGCAGTACTTC.